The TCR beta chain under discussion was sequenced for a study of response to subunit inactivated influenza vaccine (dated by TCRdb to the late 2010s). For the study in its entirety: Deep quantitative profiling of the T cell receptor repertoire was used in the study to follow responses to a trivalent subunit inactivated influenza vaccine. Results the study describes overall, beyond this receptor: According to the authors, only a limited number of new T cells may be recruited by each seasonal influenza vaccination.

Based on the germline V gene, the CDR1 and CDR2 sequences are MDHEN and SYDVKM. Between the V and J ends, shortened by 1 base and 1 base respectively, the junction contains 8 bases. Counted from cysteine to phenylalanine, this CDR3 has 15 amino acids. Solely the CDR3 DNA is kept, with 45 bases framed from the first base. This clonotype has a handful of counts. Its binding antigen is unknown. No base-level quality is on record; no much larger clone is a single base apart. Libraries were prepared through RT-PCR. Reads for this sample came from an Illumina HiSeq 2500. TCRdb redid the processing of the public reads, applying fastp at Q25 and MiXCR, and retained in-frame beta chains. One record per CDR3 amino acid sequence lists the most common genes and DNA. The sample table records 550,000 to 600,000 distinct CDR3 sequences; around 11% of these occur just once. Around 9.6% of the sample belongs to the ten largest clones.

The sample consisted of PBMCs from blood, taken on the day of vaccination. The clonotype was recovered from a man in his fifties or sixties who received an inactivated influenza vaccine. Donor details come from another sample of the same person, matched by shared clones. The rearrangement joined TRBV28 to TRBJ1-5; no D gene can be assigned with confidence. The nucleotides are TGTGCCAGCAGTTTATTGGGCCAGAGCAATCAGCCCCAGCATTTT. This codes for CASSLLGQSNQPQHF.